This passage covers 22 T cell receptor beta chains from one sample sequenced in a study of early T cells in non-severe SARS-CoV-2 infection (dated by TCRdb to about 2021). The library was produced with 5' RACE. The run used a NextSeq 500. TCRdb itself trimmed the public reads at Q25 with fastp, ran MiXCR and retained productive beta chains. Rows merge per CDR3 protein into single entries with the most common DNA and genes. For this sample the table gives around 83,000 distinct CDR3 sequences, of which about 10% were detected only once. The top ten clones comprise about 8.2% of the sample. The sequences come from whole blood, collected at baseline. These receptors originate from an adult who was a healthcare worker with PCR-confirmed SARS-CoV-2 infection or an uninfected control (not recorded which).

The rearrangement joins TRBV7-2 to TRBJ1-5, with D possibly matching TRBD1 (6 bases). CDR1 is SGHTA, CDR2 FQGNSA, per germline. The CDR3 totals 16 residues. V gave up 1 base and J gave up 4 bases, with 14 bases separating them. As DNA, the CDR3 is TGTGCCAGCAGCTTAGGAGTCGCAGGGGCAAATCAGCCCCAGCATTTT. Its protein product is CASSLGVAGANQPQHF. The entire variable domain, with the rest obtained from reference TRBV7-2 and TRBJ1-5, is as follows: GAGVSQSPSNKVTEKGKDVELRCDPISGHTALYWYRQSLGQGLEFLIYFQGNSAPDKSGLPSDRFSAERTGGSVSTLTIQRTQQEDSAVYLCASSLGVAGANQPQHFGDGTRLSIL.

This clonotype has a handful of counts. The chain couples TRBV12-3 or TRBV12-4 to TRBJ2-5, with TRBD2 matching 8 bases. Trimming took 6 bases from V and 3 from J; bases not matched to a gene: 12. The CDR3 extends over 16 amino acids. The CDR3 sequence: CASSVGLAGPKETQYF. The CDR3 DNA follows: TGTGCCAGCAGCGTCGGCCTAGCGGGCCCTAAAGAGACCCAGTACTTC.

The sample holds a few counts of this clonotype. The chain joins TRBV7-2 to TRBJ2-7; 7 bases align to TRBD2. The J segment lost 1 base and the V segment lost 5 bases, leaving 5 bases of the junction unmatched. CDR1 is SGHTA and CDR2 is FQGNSA in the germline V gene. There are 14 residues in the CDR3. The CDR3 coding sequence is TGTGCCAGCAGCGGGGGGGAGAGTTCCTACGAGCAGTACTTC. Amino acids: CASSGGESSYEQYF.

The chain is built from TRBV18 and TRBJ2-5; TRBD1 aligns across 8 bases. The CDR3 has 13 amino acids. The junction had 1 base not matched to a gene; V was cut back by 3 bases and J by 4 bases. Germline CDR1 KGHSH, CDR2 LQKENI. The CDR3 coding sequence is TGTGCCAGCTCACCTGGGACAGGAGAGACCCAGTACTTC. It is translated as CASSPGTGETQYF.

This clonotype has just a few counts. The J gene is TRBJ2-1, the V gene TRBV24-1; the D gene is possibly TRBD2 (6 bases). The ends were cut back, 3 bases at V and 0 bases at J, with 17 bases in the middle. There are 18 residues in the CDR3. CDR1 is KGHDR and CDR2 is SFDVKD in the germline V gene. The CDR3 sequence is CATSDPTGTGPSYNEQFF. The CDR3 DNA sequence: TGTGCCACCAGTGATCCTACCGGGACTGGACCCTCCTACAATGAGCAGTTCTTC.

The J gene is TRBJ2-5, the V gene TRBV24-1; D is possibly TRBD2 (5 bases). Between the trimmed V and J ends, which lost 0 bases and 5 bases, there was a span of 15 bases. The V gene's germline CDR1 is KGHDR and CDR2 SFDVKD. This CDR3 has 16 residues. The CDR3 protein is CATSDLSADSRETQYF. The CDR3 nucleotides are TGTGCCACCAGTGATTTGTCGGCGGACTCGAGGGAGACCCAGTACTTC.

This clonotype has a handful of counts. The chain joins TRBV30 to TRBJ2-3; possibly TRBD2 for D (6 bases). Germline values: CDR1 GTSNPN, CDR2 SVGIG (reference sequence). V was trimmed by 3 bases and J by 2 bases, leaving 12 bases between them. The CDR3 loop spans 14 amino acids. The CDR3 coding sequence is TGTGCCTGGAGCCGAGGACTAAACACAGATACGCAGTATTTT. This codes for CAWSRGLNTDTQYF.

The chain carries TRBV2 and TRBJ1-2; perhaps TRBD1 as D (5 bases). The CDR3 covers 13 residues. Germline CDR1 is SNHLY and CDR2 is FYNNEI. With 5 bases removed from V and 5 bases from J, the gap between germline ends came to 12 bases. The CDR3 DNA is TGTGCCAGCAGTAGGGACGTTGGTTATGGCTACACCTTC. Its translation is CASSRDVGYGYTF.

This chain links TRBV6-4 with TRBJ2-3; 9 bases align to TRBD2. V was pared by 5 bases and J by 6 bases, with 6 bases of the junction left unmatched. The V gene's germline CDR1 is MRHNA and CDR2 SNTAGT. The CDR3 covers 14 residues. The CDR3 region has the DNA TGTGCCAGCAGTCTAGCGGGGTATCCGGATACGCAGTATTTT. It translates to CASSLAGYPDTQYF.

This clonotype was recorded at least ten times. The rearrangement links TRBV7-9 to TRBJ1-6; D is perhaps TRBD1 (6 bases). Germline V gives CDR1 SEHNR, CDR2 FQNEAQ (reference sequence). Trimming shortened V by 2 bases and J by 6 bases, and 11 bases separated the two germline ends. The CDR3 is 15 residues long. The CDR3 bases are TGTGCCAGCAGCTTATCCGACAGGTTTAATTCACCCCTCCACTTT. Amino acids: CASSLSDRFNSPLHF.

The table lists this clonotype with a few counts. This rearrangement joins TRBV5-4 to TRBJ1-4; the D is unclear. This CDR3 has 12 amino acids. V was clipped by 0 bases and J by 7 bases, with 4 bases between them. Germline V gene data show CDR1 as SGHNT and CDR2 as YYREEE (reference sequence). CDR3 nucleotides: TGTGCCAGCAGCTTGGCGTCTGAAAAACTGTTTTTT. Amino acid sequence: CASSLASEKLFF.

This clonotype showed up just a few times. The rearrangement uses TRBV20-1 and TRBJ2-5; 10 bases match TRBD1. The V and J ends lost 5 bases and 2 bases, in that order; junction bases with no gene match: 5. Germline CDR1 reads DFQATT; CDR2 reads SNEGSKA (reference sequence). The CDR3 covers 14 residues. The DNA of the CDR3 is TGCAGTGCTCTACGGACAGGGGGTCAAGAGACCCAGTACTTC. Its translation: CSALRTGGQETQYF.

This clonotype was picked up a small number of times. The rearrangement links TRBV4-1 to TRBJ1-1; possibly TRBD1 for D (5 bases). The germline V gene encodes CDR1 MGHRA and CDR2 YSYEKL. V was pared by 4 bases and J by 0 bases, with 6 bases between. The CDR3 spans 13 residues. Written as DNA, the CDR3 is TGCGCCAGCAGCCCACAGGTGAACACTGAAGCTTTCTTT. Translation gives CASSPQVNTEAFF.

This clonotype was seen repeatedly, ten times or more. The genes are TRBV7-8 and TRBJ2-3; the D is unclear. V dropped 1 base and J dropped 4 bases, with 9 bases sitting between them. The CDR3 consists of 14 residues. Looked up from germline, CDR1 is SGHVS and CDR2 is FQNEAQ. The DNA for the CDR3 is TGTGCCAGCAGCTTAGTGGGGTATGCAGATACGCAGTATTTT. Encoded protein: CASSLVGYADTQYF.

This clonotype was detected only a few times. The chain links TRBV7-9 to TRBJ2-2; a possible D gene is TRBD2 (6 bases). Germline V gene sequence: CDR1 SEHNR, CDR2 FQNEAQ (reference sequence). CDR3 size: 16 residues. V was cut by 5 bases and J by 1 base, with 14 bases left in between. This CDR3 is CASSPEVRGNTGELFF. The CDR3 coding sequence is TGTGCCAGCAGCCCAGAAGTGCGGGGGAACACCGGGGAGCTGTTTTTT.

This clonotype was found a few times. The chain combines TRBV30 with TRBJ1-1, with a tentative D call TRBD1 (5 bases). Germline V gene sequence: CDR1 GTSNPN, CDR2 SVGIG (reference sequence). This CDR3 spans 14 amino acids. V was cut by 3 bases and J by 1 base, with 12 bases left in between. In nucleotides, the CDR3 is TGTGCCTGGAGAGGGGATTCCGAGAACACTGAAGCTTTCTTT. It codes for CAWRGDSENTEAFF.

At least ten counts were recorded for this clonotype. CDR3: CASSPQGGLAGDEQYF. CDR3 nucleotide sequence: TGTGCCAGCAGTCCTCAAGGGGGACTAGCGGGAGACGAGCAGTACTTC. This chain connects TRBV6-4 to TRBJ2-7; 14 bases match TRBD2. With V trimmed by 5 bases and J by 5 bases, 8 bases remained unmatched. From germline, CDR1 is MRHNA and CDR2 SNTAGT. This CDR3 comprises 16 residues.

This clonotype was counted a few times. V gene TRBV19 combines with J gene TRBJ1-5, with 9 bases fitting TRBD1. The CDR3 length is 15 residues. CDR1 and CDR2 (germline): LNHDA, SQIVND (reference sequence). V dropped 6 bases and J dropped 4; count of bases not matched to a gene: 7. As DNA, the CDR3 is TGTGCCAGTAGAGCCGACGGGACAGGGAATCAGCCCCAGCATTTT. Translated, it gives CASRADGTGNQPQHF. The whole variable domain, remainder taken from reference TRBV19 and TRBJ1-5, is DGGITQSPKYLFRKEGQNVTLSCEQNLNHDAMYWYRQDPGQGLRLIYYSQIVNDFQKGDIAEGYSVSREKKESFPLTVTSAQKNPTAFYLCASRADGTGNQPQHFGDGTRLSIL.

This clonotype was seen at least ten times. The V gene is TRBV3-1, the J gene TRBJ1-2; 10 bases agree with TRBD1. Trimming removed 5 bases from V and 3 bases from J; junction bases left unmatched: 6. CDR3 length equals 15 residues. Per the germline V gene, CDR1 is LGHDT and CDR2 is YNNKEL (reference sequence). This CDR3 reads CASSTPTGGYYGYTF. The DNA of the CDR3 is TGTGCCAGCAGCACCCCGACAGGGGGCTACTATGGCTACACCTTC.

This clonotype was seen only a few times. For the CDR3, the DNA is TGTGCCAGCAGCCAATACAACGACGGCGTTGATACGCAGTATTTT. Amino acid sequence: CASSQYNDGVDTQYF. J is TRBJ2-3 and V is TRBV5-4; no reliable D call. The CDR3 covers 15 residues. Between the trimmed V and J ends, which lost 4 bases and 6 bases, there was a span of 18 bases. From germline, CDR1 is SGHNT and CDR2 YYREEE (reference sequence).

The genes are TRBV7-8 and TRBJ2-1; 7 nucleotides line up with TRBD2. The CDR3 is 17 residues long. The germline V gene encodes CDR1 SGHVS and CDR2 FQNEAQ. The ends lost 4 bases at V and 1 base at J; junction bases unmatched: 10. Here the CDR3 DNA reads TGTGCCAGCAGCTCGACTCCTAGCGGTTCGTCCTACAATGAGCAGTTCTTC. This translates into CASSSTPSGSSYNEQFF. Filled out from reference TRBV7-8 and TRBJ2-1, the complete variable domain reads GAGVSQSPRYKVAKRGQDVALRCDPISGHVSLFWYQQALGQGPEFLTYFQNEAQLDKSGLPSDRFFAERPEGSVSTLKIQRTQQEDSAVYLCASSSTPSGSSYNEQFFGPGTRLTVL.

In its sample, this clonotype was seen a few times. This chain uses TRBV30 with TRBJ2-3; maybe TRBD1 (5 bases). Trimming shortened V by 3 bases and J by 4 bases, and 8 bases separated the two germline ends. CDR1 is GTSNPN and CDR2 is SVGIG in the germline V gene (reference sequence). The CDR3 has 12 amino acids. CDR3 sequence reads: CAWRGAADTQYF. The CDR3 DNA reads as TGTGCCTGGAGAGGGGCCGCAGATACGCAGTATTTT.